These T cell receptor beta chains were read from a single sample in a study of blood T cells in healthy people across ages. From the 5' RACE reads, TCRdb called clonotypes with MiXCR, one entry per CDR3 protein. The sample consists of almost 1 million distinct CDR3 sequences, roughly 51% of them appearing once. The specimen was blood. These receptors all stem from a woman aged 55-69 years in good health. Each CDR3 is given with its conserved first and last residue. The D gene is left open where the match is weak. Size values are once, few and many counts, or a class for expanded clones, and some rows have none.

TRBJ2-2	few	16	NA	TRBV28	TGTGCCAGCAGTTCACCGACAGTTACGAACACCGGGGAGCTGTTTTTT	CASSSPTVTNTGELFF
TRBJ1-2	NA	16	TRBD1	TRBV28	TGTGCCAGCAGTCCCAGACAGGGAAAAAGGCTATGGGGCTACACCTTC	CASSPRQGKRLWGYTF
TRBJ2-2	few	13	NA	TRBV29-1	TGCAGCGTTGATAGACCGGGCACCGGGGAGCTGTTTTTT	CSVDRPGTGELFF
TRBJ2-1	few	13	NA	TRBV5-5	TGTGCCAGCCAGCCGCCAAGGGCGACGGAGCAGTTCTTC	CASQPPRATEQFF
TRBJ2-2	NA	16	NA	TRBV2	TGTGCCAGCAGTGTTGACAGGCCCCAAGTAGCCGGGGAGCTGTTTTTT	CASSVDRPQVAGELFF
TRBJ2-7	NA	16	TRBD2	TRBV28	TGTGCCAGCAGTTCCCTAGCGGCGACTCCGAGGGGAGAGCAGTACTTC	CASSSLAATPRGEQYF
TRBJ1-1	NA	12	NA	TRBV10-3	TGTGCCATCAGTGATTCTCCCAGTGAAGCTTTCTTT	CAISDSPSEAFF
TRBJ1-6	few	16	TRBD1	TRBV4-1	TGCGCCAGCAGCCGAGGACAGGGGGCAAAGAATTCACCCCTCCACTTT	CASSRGQGAKNSPLHF
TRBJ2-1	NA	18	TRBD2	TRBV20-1	TGCAGTGCAAGGGGGCGGGACAGGACTAGCGGGAGGGCTCATGAGCAGTTCTTC	CSARGRDRTSGRAHEQFF
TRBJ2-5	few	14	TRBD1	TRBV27	TGTGCCAGCAGTGTGGACAGGGTCAGGGAGACCCAGTACTTC	CASSVDRVRETQYF
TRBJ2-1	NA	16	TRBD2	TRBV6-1	TGTGCCAGCAGTGGTTCCGCGGGAGTGCTGCGCAATGAGCAGTTCTTC	CASSGSAGVLRNEQFF
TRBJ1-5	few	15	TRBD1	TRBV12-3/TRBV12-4	TGTGCCAGCAGCCGTCAGACAGGGCCCAATCAGCCCCAGCATTTT	CASSRQTGPNQPQHF
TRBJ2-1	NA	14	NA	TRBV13	TGTGCCAGCAGCTCCGCCCCCCGAGGCGGTGAGCAGTTCTTC	CASSSAPRGGEQFF
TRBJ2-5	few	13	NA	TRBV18	TGTGCCAGCTCACCATCCTTGGGGGAGACCCAGTACTTC	CASSPSLGETQYF
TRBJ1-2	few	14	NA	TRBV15	TGTGCCACCAGCAGAGATTTGATGACTTATGGCTACACCTTC	CATSRDLMTYGYTF
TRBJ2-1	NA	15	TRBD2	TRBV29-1	TGCAGCGTTGAAGAAAGACTAGCGGGCTACAATGAGCAGTTCTTC	CSVEERLAGYNEQFF
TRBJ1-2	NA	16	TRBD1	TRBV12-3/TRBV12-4	TGTGCCAGCAGTCTGGACAGGGGGATCAATAACTATGGCTACACCTTC	CASSLDRGINNYGYTF
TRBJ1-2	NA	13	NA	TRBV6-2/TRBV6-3	TGTGCCAGCAGTTACGACGGAAGATATGGCTACACCTTC	CASSYDGRYGYTF
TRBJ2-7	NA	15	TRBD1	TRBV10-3	TGTGCCATCAGTGAGGCACAGGGGGCTTCCTACGAGCAGTACTTC	CAISEAQGASYEQYF
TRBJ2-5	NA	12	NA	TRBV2	TGTGCCAGCACCCCGAGCAAAGAGACCCAGTACTTC	CASTPSKETQYF
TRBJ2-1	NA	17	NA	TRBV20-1	TGCAGTGCTTCTCAAGCCGAGAACTACCGCATCTACAATGAGCACTTCTTC	CSASQAENYRIYNEHFF
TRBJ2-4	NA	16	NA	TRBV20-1	TGCAGTGCTCGCCGACGGGCAGGGGTAACCAAAAACGTTCAGTACTTC	CSARRRAGVTKNVQYF
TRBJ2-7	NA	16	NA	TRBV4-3	TGCGCCAGCAGCCAAGAATATGGCCCCGGGCTCGGAGAGCAGTACTTC	CASSQEYGPGLGEQYF
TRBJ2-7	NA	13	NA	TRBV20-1	TGCAGTGCTAGAGGGGGAGCCGGGAACGAGCAGTACTTC	CSARGGAGNEQYF
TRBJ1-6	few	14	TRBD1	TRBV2	TGTGCCAGCAGAGCCGGGACAGCCAATTCACCCCTCCACTTT	CASRAGTANSPLHF
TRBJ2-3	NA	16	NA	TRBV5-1	TGCGCCAGCAGCGTTGGGGGGACTCTAATCAGTGATACGCAGTATTTT	CASSVGGTLISDTQYF
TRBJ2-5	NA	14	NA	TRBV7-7	TGTGCCAGCAGCCTTCAAGAAGGAGGGGAGACCCAGTACTTC	CASSLQEGGETQYF
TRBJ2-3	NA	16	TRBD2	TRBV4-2	TGTGCCAGCAGCCAAGACCGGGACTACCGCACAGATACGCAGTATTTT	CASSQDRDYRTDTQYF
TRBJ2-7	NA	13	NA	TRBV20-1	TGCAGTGCCGGACGGGACATCTCCTACGAGCAGTACTTC	CSAGRDISYEQYF
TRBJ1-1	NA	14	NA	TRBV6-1	TGTGCCAGCAGCTTCAGGGGAGTGAACACTGAAGCTTTCTTT	CASSFRGVNTEAFF
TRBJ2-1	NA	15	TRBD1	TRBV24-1	TGTGCCACCAGTTTTCCGGGACAGGGCTACAATGAGCAGTTCTTC	CATSFPGQGYNEQFF
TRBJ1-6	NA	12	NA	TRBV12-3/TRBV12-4	TGTGCCAGCACCTACAGCAATTCACCCCTCCACTTT	CASTYSNSPLHF
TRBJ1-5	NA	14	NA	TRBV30	TGTGCCTGGGGGGCACCGGGTAAGAATCAGCCCCAGCATTTT	CAWGAPGKNQPQHF
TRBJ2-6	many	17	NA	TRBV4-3	TGCGCCAGCAGCCAAGATCTAGTTAGCTCTGGGGCCAACGTCCTGACTTTC	CASSQDLVSSGANVLTF
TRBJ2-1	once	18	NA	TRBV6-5	TGTGCCAGCAGTTACTCGAGACCAGGGGGAGGGCCCTACAATGAGCAGTTCTTC	CASSYSRPGGGPYNEQFF